These 25 T cell receptor beta chains were all obtained from the same sample, sequenced in a study of neurological immune-mediated disorders. TCRdb passed the 5' RACE reads through MiXCR, listing each CDR3 protein once. The data hold around 94,000 distinct CDR3 sequences, with around 3.3% observed a single time. The specimen sequenced was PBMCs. All receptors derive from a woman aged 18 to 35 with multiple sclerosis.

This clonotype was observed many times. This chain joins TRBV20-1 and TRBJ1-5; the D gene is possibly TRBD1 (5 bases). V was pared by 3 bases and J by 1 base, with 7 bases between. The CDR3 extends over 13 amino acids. Germline V gene sequence: CDR1 DFQATT, CDR2 SNEGSKA (reference sequence). The DNA for the CDR3 is TGCAGTGCTAGGCGGGGCAGCAATCAGCCCCAGCATTTT. This gives the protein CSARRGSNQPQHF.

This clonotype was found many times. The chain carries TRBV6-4 and TRBJ2-3, with D tentatively TRBD2 (7 bases). Between the trimmed V and J ends, which lost 5 bases and 1 base, there was a span of 13 bases. Germline-derived CDR1 and CDR2 are MRHNA and SNTAGT. The CDR3 length is 15 residues. The CDR3 spells CASSPQGGGTDTQYF. The CDR3 DNA follows: TGTGCCAGCAGTCCACAGGGAGGGGGCACAGATACGCAGTATTTT.

This clonotype has at least ten counts. The chain recombines TRBV12-3 or TRBV12-4 with TRBJ2-2; a weak D match, TRBD1 (6 bases). The V gene lost 5 bases and the J gene lost 2 bases, with 9 bases spanning the gap. The CDR3 runs 14 residues. The DNA for the CDR3 is TGTGCCAGCAGTCCGGGACACAACACCGGGGAGCTGTTTTTT. It yields the protein CASSPGHNTGELFF.

Regarding this clonotype: This could be a read error, since a much larger clone is one nucleotide away. The chain is built from TRBV20-1 and TRBJ2-7, with D possibly TRBD1 on 6 matching bases. Germline V gene lookup returns CDR1 DFQATT and CDR2 SNEGSKA (reference sequence). The CDR3 spans 12 residues. The ends were cut back, 7 bases at V and 3 bases at J, with 13 bases in the middle. The CDR3 coding sequence is TGCAGTGTAAGCCAAGGGGGCTACGAGCAGTACTTC. Translating it yields CSVSQGGYEQYF.

The table lists this clonotype with many counts. The chain links TRBV9 to TRBJ2-7; 13 bases line up with TRBD2. This CDR3 has 15 residues. From germline, CDR1 is SGDLS and CDR2 YYNGEE. J was trimmed by 5 bases and V by 0 bases; bases with no gene match: 2. The CDR3 coding sequence is TGTGCCAGCAGCGTAGCGGGACTAGCGGGAAACGAGCAGTACTTC. It codes for CASSVAGLAGNEQYF.

This clonotype was found many times. The chain joins TRBV5-1 to TRBJ1-1; the D is unclear. V lost 2 bases to trimming and J lost 3 bases, with 5 bases between them. Germline V CDR1 and CDR2: SGHRS, YFSETQ. The CDR3 is 12 amino acids. This CDR3 reads CASSFGDTEAFF. In DNA, the CDR3 is TGCGCCAGCAGCTTCGGGGACACTGAAGCTTTCTTT.

This clonotype has a count of ten or more. This sequence joins TRBV12-3 or TRBV12-4 and TRBJ2-4; D gene uncertain. Trimming shortened V by 6 bases and J by 2 bases, and 5 bases separated the two germline ends. This CDR3 has 12 residues. The CDR3 DNA reads TGTGCCAGCAGCCCTACCAAAAACATTCAGTACTTC. Protein sequence: CASSPTKNIQYF.

This clonotype has a count of ten or more. The rearrangement uses TRBV5-5 and TRBJ2-7; 8 positions match TRBD1. CDR3 size: 12 residues. V shed 4 bases, J shed 7 bases, and the junction held 4 bases outside the gene matches. CDR1 and CDR2 from the germline V gene are SGHKS and YYEKEE (reference sequence). In nucleotides, the CDR3 is TGTGCCAGCAGCCAACGGACAGGGGAGCAGTACTTC. This encodes CASSQRTGEQYF.

This clonotype appeared many times. The rearrangement uses TRBV20-1 and TRBJ2-2; the D is unclear. Germline CDR1 is DFQATT and CDR2 is SNEGSKA (reference sequence). The V gene lost 0 bases and the J gene lost 5 bases, with 7 bases spanning the gap. CDR3 length: 13 amino acids. Written as DNA, the CDR3 is TGCAGTGCTAGAGATGGCGGTACCGGGGAGCTGTTTTTT. Protein product: CSARDGGTGELFF.

This clonotype came up many times. The V gene is TRBV7-2, the J gene TRBJ2-1, with a possible D match to TRBD2 (5 bases). V lost 1 base to trimming and J lost 4 bases, with 5 bases between them. This CDR3 is built from 13 residues. The germline V gene has CDR1 SGHTA and CDR2 FQGNSA. CDR3 loop: CASSLGTYNEQFF. The DNA for the CDR3 is TGTGCCAGCAGCTTAGGGACTTACAATGAGCAGTTCTTC. Supplemented by reference TRBV7-2 and TRBJ2-1, the full variable domain reads GAGVSQSPSNKVTEKGKDVELRCDPISGHTALYWYRQSLGQGLEFLIYFQGNSAPDKSGLPSDRFSAERTGGSVSTLTIQRTQQEDSAVYLCASSLGTYNEQFFGPGTRLTVL.

This clonotype was observed at least ten times. The genes are TRBV4-1 and TRBJ1-1; the D gene is possibly TRBD1 (6 bases). Germline-derived CDR1 and CDR2 are MGHRA and YSYEKL. The CDR3 sequence is 15 residues long. Trimming shortened V by 0 bases and J by 5 bases, and 13 bases separated the two germline ends. The CDR3 region has the DNA TGCGCCAGCAGCCAAGATTGGGGGCCGCGAACTGAAGCTTTCTTT. It is translated as CASSQDWGPRTEAFF.

This clonotype was counted at least ten times. V is TRBV6-6 and J is TRBJ1-1, with a tentative D call TRBD1 (5 bases). The CDR3 covers 14 residues. Germline loops: CDR1 MNHNY, CDR2 SVGAGI (reference sequence). The V gene lost 7 bases and the J gene lost 1 base, with 13 bases spanning the gap. As DNA, the CDR3 is TGTGCCAGCAAGAGGGGATATGGGAACACTGAAGCTTTCTTT. It is translated as CASKRGYGNTEAFF.

This clonotype showed up many times. The chain couples TRBV20-1 to TRBJ1-5, with D hard to call. The V and J ends lost 3 bases and 3 bases respectively, with 9 bases between them. This CDR3 comprises 13 residues. CDR1 DFQATT and CDR2 SNEGSKA come from the germline V gene (reference sequence). The CDR3 nucleotides read TGCAGTGCTAGGTTGGACGCCAATCAGCCCCAGCATTTT. Translated, it gives CSARLDANQPQHF.

In this sample, this clonotype turned up many times. The gene calls are TRBV12-3 or TRBV12-4 and TRBJ2-3; 13 bases line up with TRBD2. The CDR3 covers 17 residues. V shed 5 bases, J shed 2 bases, and the junction held 7 bases outside the gene matches. The CDR3 nucleotides are TGTGCCAGCAGTCTGACTAGCGGGGGGCCGTTCACAGATACGCAGTATTTT. It codes for CASSLTSGGPFTDTQYF.

This clonotype was picked up many times. The V and J genes are TRBV5-1 and TRBJ1-1; tentatively, D is TRBD1 (5 bases). CDR1 SGHRS and CDR2 YFSETQ come from the germline V gene. CDR3 length equals 14 residues. V lost 8 bases to trimming and J lost 0 bases, with 14 bases between them. CDR3 residues: CASRVTGVNTEAFF. The CDR3 bases are TGCGCCAGTAGGGTTACAGGCGTGAACACTGAAGCTTTCTTT.

This clonotype has a handful of counts. A much larger clone differs from this one at a single base, so this may be a read error. This chain links TRBV6-2 or TRBV6-3 with TRBJ2-1; D is unresolved. This CDR3 is built from 11 residues. The germline gives CDR1 MNHEY, CDR2 SVGEGT. As DNA, the CDR3 is TGTGACAGCAGTTACTCAAATGAGCAGTTCTTC. Its protein product is CDSSYSNEQFF.

There are many counts of this clonotype. This chain joins TRBV11-2 and TRBJ1-4, with D possibly TRBD1 on 5 matching bases. Germline loops: CDR1 SGHAT, CDR2 FQNNGV. Trimming cost V 5 bases and J 1 base, with 8 bases left between them. CDR3 length: 14 amino acids. CDR3 bases: TGTGCCAGCAGCCTTGACAGAACTAATGAAAAACTGTTTTTT. This sequence encodes CASSLDRTNEKLFF.

There are many counts of this clonotype. The chain links TRBV6-5 to TRBJ2-7; D is undetermined. The CDR3 covers 14 residues. Per germline, CDR1 MNHEY and CDR2 SVGAGI. With 6 bases removed from V and 4 bases from J, the gap between germline ends came to 16 bases. This CDR3 reads CASRPSSPSYEQYF. CDR3 nucleotide sequence: TGTGCCAGCAGGCCCAGCTCCCCCTCTTACGAGCAGTACTTC.

Ten or more counts support this clonotype. V gene TRBV20-1 combines with J gene TRBJ1-5; tentative D call: TRBD1 (5 bases). Germline assignment: CDR1 DFQATT and CDR2 SNEGSKA (reference sequence). The V end was cut by 6 bases, the J end by 2 bases, with 11 bases between. CDR3 length equals 13 residues. CDR3 protein: CSASRDGNQPQHF. The CDR3 region has the DNA TGCAGTGCCAGCAGGGATGGCAATCAGCCCCAGCATTTT.

In its sample, this clonotype was seen a few times. J is TRBJ1-2 and V is TRBV5-1; D is unclear. The germline gives CDR1 SGHRS, CDR2 YFSETQ. There are 14 residues in the CDR3. With 0 bases removed from V and 8 bases from J, the gap between germline ends came to 14 bases. CDR3 in DNA: TGCGCCAGCAGCTTGGAGACACCCTTCCTAGGCTACACCTTC. Protein: CASSLETPFLGYTF. The whole variable domain, remainder taken from reference TRBV5-1 and TRBJ1-2, is KAGVTQTPRYLIKTRGQQVTLSCSPISGHRSVSWYQQTPGQGLQFLFEYFSETQRNKGNFPGRFSGRQFSNSRSEMNVSTLELGDSALYLCASSLETPFLGYTFGSGTRLTVV.

This clonotype was seen at least ten times. V usage is TRBV20-1 and J usage is TRBJ2-2, with D possibly TRBD1 on 5 matching bases. CDR1 is DFQATT and CDR2 is SNEGSKA in the germline V gene (reference sequence). V lost 5 bases to trimming and J lost 5 bases, with 12 bases between them. The CDR3 has 13 amino acids. The CDR3 is CSAPGMHTGELFF. CDR3 nucleotides: TGCAGTGCTCCAGGGATGCATACCGGGGAGCTGTTTTTT.

This clonotype showed up many times. J is TRBJ1-6 and V is TRBV29-1, with TRBD1 identical over 9 bases. There are 14 residues in the CDR3. CDR1 is SQVTM and CDR2 is ANQGSEA in the germline V gene. V shed 7 bases, J shed 5 bases, and the junction held 6 bases outside the gene matches. The CDR3 protein is CSASTGGNNSPLHF. The CDR3 nucleotides are TGCAGCGCCTCCACAGGGGGCAATAATTCACCCCTCCACTTT. Full variable domain (outside the CDR3, taken from reference TRBV29-1 and TRBJ1-6): SAVISQKPSRDICQRGTSLTIQCQVDSQVTMMFWYRQQPGQSLTLIATANQGSEATYESGFVIDKFPISRPNLTFSTLTVSNMSPEDSSIYLCSASTGGNNSPLHFGNGTRLTVT.

This clonotype occurred many times. The V call is TRBV10-3, the J call TRBJ1-1, with a weak D call TRBD1 (5 bases). The V gene lost 0 bases and the J gene lost 5 bases, with 7 bases spanning the gap. This CDR3 has 13 residues. From germline, CDR1 is ENHRY and CDR2 SYGVKD. CDR3 sequence: CAISESQGTEAFF. For the CDR3, the DNA is TGTGCCATCAGTGAGTCCCAGGGTACTGAAGCTTTCTTT.

This clonotype was seen at least ten times. The chain links TRBV3-1 to TRBJ1-2, with a weak D call TRBD1 (6 bases). V was clipped by 3 bases and J by 4 bases, with 15 bases between them. Germline V CDR1 and CDR2: LGHDT, YNNKEL (reference sequence). The CDR3 runs 15 residues. Written as DNA, the CDR3 is TGTGCCAGCAGCCAGCAGGGGTATCATGGCTATGGCTACACCTTC. Its translation is CASSQQGYHGYGYTF.

V and J are TRBV12-2 and TRBJ2-2; no check of the table's D call, TRBD1, against the DNA was made. TRBV12-2 is noted as a pseudogene. The CDR3 loop spans 15 amino acids. DNA of the CDR3: TGTGCAAGTCTCGTCCCTGGGACAAAGAGGGGGGAGCTGTTTTTT. This translates into CASLVPGTKRGELFF.